The 19 T cell receptor beta chains below come from one sample, sequenced in a study of cytomegalovirus exposure and HLA in healthy donors. Primers for the PCR totalled 60 Vbeta and 13 Jbeta. The data were produced by immunoSEQ multiplex PCR, yet TCRdb's version contains in-frame clones alone and is incomplete. The sample has some 71,000 clones, roughly 64% seen once; the top ten hold approximately 7.6%. Specimen: PBMCs. Receptors originate from a man in his forties in good health and CMV-seropositive.

This clone was recorded only once. DNA for the CDR3: TGTGCCTGGACGAGGAGCCTCTCTGGAAACACCATATATTTT. Translated, it gives CAWTRSLSGNTIYF. The chain has TRBV30 and TRBJ1-3; D is uncertain. V lost 4 bases to trimming and J lost 0 bases, with 10 bases between them. The CDR3 totals 14 residues. Germline CDR1 GTSNPN, CDR2 SVGIG (reference sequence).

The V and J genes are TRBV2 and TRBJ1-5; D unresolved. Germline V lookup: CDR1 SNHLY, CDR2 FYNNEI. V lost 3 bases and J 2 bases, leaving 17 bases between the germline ends. This CDR3 spans 17 amino acids. The CDR3 DNA reads TGTGCCAGCAGTGAGGGCATTTCGGTATGGGGCAATCAGCCCCAGCATTTT. Protein: CASSEGISVWGNQPQHF.

The V gene is TRBV5-6, the J gene TRBJ1-2; no reliable D call. CDR1 SGHDT and CDR2 YYEEEE come from the germline V gene. V lost 6 bases, J lost 6 bases, and 21 bases lay in between. The CDR3 contains 15 residues. CDR3 in DNA: TGTGCCAGCACCACGGGTCTGAACGAAAGAAATGGCTACACCTTC. This codes for CASTTGLNERNGYTF. The variable domain in full, with the rest retrieved from reference TRBV5-6 and TRBJ1-2, is DAGVTQSPTHLIKTRGQQVTLRCSPKSGHDTVSWYQQALGQGPQFIFQYYEEEERQRGNFPDRFSGHQFPNYSSELNVNALLLGDSALYLCASTTGLNERNGYTFGSGTRLTVV.

The rearrangement links TRBV7-9 to TRBJ1-2; 7 positions match TRBD1. The germline gives CDR1 SEHNR, CDR2 FQNEAQ (reference sequence). CDR3 length equals 14 residues. V was clipped by 2 bases and J by 1 base; unmatched bases: 1. CDR3: CASSLTGDNYGYTF. DNA for the CDR3: TGTGCCAGCAGCTTAACAGGGGATAACTATGGCTACACCTTC.

This chain links TRBV6-5 with TRBJ2-2; 7 bases match TRBD1. The CDR3 has 15 amino acids. The germline V gene has CDR1 MNHEY and CDR2 SVGAGI. The V and J ends lost 7 bases and 2 bases, in that order; junction bases with no gene match: 7. In DNA, the CDR3 is TGTGCCAGCACCCGGACAGGACAAAACACCGGGGAGCTGTTTTTT. Protein: CASTRTGQNTGELFF.

The gene calls are TRBV5-1 and TRBJ1-4, with TRBD1 identical over 11 bases. The V gene's germline CDR1 is SGHRS and CDR2 YFSETQ. The CDR3 runs 14 residues. Germline trimming cut 4 bases from V and 8 bases from J; bases unmatched to any gene: 4. This chain's CDR3 is CASSQGTGGEKLFF. Here the CDR3 DNA reads TGCGCCAGCAGCCAAGGGACAGGGGGAGAAAAACTGTTTTTT.

This clone was counted between two and nine times. DNA for the CDR3: TGTGCCAGCAGCTGGGGCTTGGACACCGGGGAGCTGTTTTTT. It is translated as CASSWGLDTGELFF. The chain uses TRBV5-4 and TRBJ2-2; tentative D call: TRBD1 (5 bases). The V end was cut by 3 bases, the J end by 3 bases, with 9 bases between. Germline V gene data show CDR1 as SGHNT and CDR2 as YYREEE (reference sequence). The CDR3 runs 14 residues.

V usage is TRBV19 and J usage is TRBJ2-3; D is perhaps TRBD2 (5 bases). This CDR3 has 13 amino acids. Per the germline V gene, CDR1 is LNHDA and CDR2 is SQIVND (reference sequence). V was pared by 3 bases and J by 4 bases, with 8 bases between. CDR3 loop: CASSMRAADTQYF. The CDR3 bases are TGTGCCAGTAGTATGAGGGCAGCAGATACGCAGTATTTT. The full variable domain, with the rest looked up from reference TRBV19 and TRBJ2-3, is DGGITQSPKYLFRKEGQNVTLSCEQNLNHDAMYWYRQDPGQGLRLIYYSQIVNDFQKGDIAEGYSVSREKKESFPLTVTSAQKNPTAFYLCASSMRAADTQYFGPGTRLTVL.

The rearrangement uses TRBV7-9 and TRBJ2-3, with D perhaps matching TRBD2 (7 bases). The V end was cut by 5 bases, the J end by 6 bases, with 21 bases between. This CDR3 comprises 16 residues. Germline lookup yields CDR1 SEHNR and CDR2 FQNEAQ (reference sequence). In nucleotides, the CDR3 is TGTGCCAGCAGCGCGGGGGCCCAGAATCGGCACGATACGCAGTATTTT. It specifies CASSAGAQNRHDTQYF.

The chain couples TRBV7-2 to TRBJ1-1; D might be TRBD1 (5 bases). The CDR3 has 13 residues. CDR1 and CDR2 from the germline V gene are SGHTA and FQGNSA. Between the trimmed V and J ends, which lost 9 bases and 1 base, there was a span of 12 bases. CDR3 amino acids: CASGAARNTEAFF. CDR3 bases: TGTGCCAGTGGGGCCGCGCGGAACACTGAAGCTTTCTTT.

The rearrangement uses TRBV4-2 and TRBJ2-2; TRBD2 aligns across 8 bases. CDR1 LGHNA and CDR2 YNFKEQ come from the germline V gene. V shed 4 bases, J shed 1 base, and the junction held 5 bases outside the gene matches. The CDR3 is 16 amino acids. The CDR3 is CASSRSGGLNTGELFF. The CDR3 bases are TGTGCCAGCAGCCGCAGCGGGGGCCTGAACACCGGGGAGCTGTTTTTT.

This clone appeared a few times. The chain employs TRBV4-3 and TRBJ1-4; the D gene is possibly TRBD1 (5 bases). With 4 bases removed from V and 2 bases from J, the gap between germline ends came to 11 bases. The CDR3 spans 15 residues. Germline CDR1 and CDR2: LGHNA and YSLEER. CDR3 sequence reads: CASSPWGGTNEKLFF. CDR3 sequence (DNA): TGCGCCAGCAGCCCCTGGGGGGGGACTAATGAAAAACTGTTTTTT.

This clone was counted between two and nine times. The V and J genes are TRBV9 and TRBJ1-2, with 7 bases fitting TRBD1. The germline CDR1 and CDR2 sequences are SGDLS and YYNGEE. The CDR3 spans 13 residues. With 4 bases clipped from V and 8 bases from J, the junction kept 8 bases outside the gene matches. DNA for the CDR3: TGTGCCAGCAGCAGAGGAGGGGACAGAGGCTACACCTTC. Translating gives CASSRGGDRGYTF.

This clone was seen repeatedly, ten times or more. V usage is TRBV5-1 and J usage is TRBJ1-2; 7 bases line up with TRBD1. CDR3 length: 14 amino acids. V was clipped by 4 bases and J by 4 bases; unmatched bases: 7. Germline V CDR1 and CDR2: SGHRS, YFSETQ. The CDR3 DNA reads TGCGCCAGCAGCCTCCGGGACAGCACCTATGGCTACACCTTC. This codes for CASSLRDSTYGYTF.

The chain uses TRBV2 and TRBJ2-3, with TRBD1 matching over 8 bases. V dropped 6 bases and J dropped 0; count of bases not matched to a gene: 5. CDR1 is SNHLY, CDR2 FYNNEI, per germline. The CDR3 runs 15 residues. CDR3 residues: CASRTRQGSTDTQYF. CDR3 sequence (DNA): TGTGCCAGCAGGACTAGACAGGGGAGCACAGATACGCAGTATTTT.

The gene calls are TRBV7-2 and TRBJ2-1; D gene ambiguous. V dropped 6 bases and J dropped 7 bases, with 19 bases sitting between them. Looked up from germline, CDR1 is SGHTA and CDR2 is FQGNSA. The CDR3 totals 15 residues. The CDR3 DNA follows: TGTGCCAGCAGTCTGCCCTTGATAAGCGCTAATGAGCAGTTCTTC. Its protein product is CASSLPLISANEQFF.

V is TRBV4-1 and J is TRBJ2-5; D gene uncertain. The CDR3 consists of 11 residues. From germline, CDR1 is MGHRA and CDR2 YSYEKL. Trimming took off 4 bases at V and 7 bases at J, with 7 bases between the two ends. The CDR3 protein is CASSRAGTQYF. CDR3 sequence (DNA): TGCGCCAGCAGCCGGGCCGGGACCCAGTACTTC.

J is TRBJ2-7 and V is TRBV5-8, with 7 bases identical to TRBD1. The CDR3 runs 14 residues. Losses at the gene ends were 1 base for V and 2 bases for J; bases not matched to a gene: 3. Germline V gene data show CDR1 as SGHTS and CDR2 as YDEGEE. CDR3 coding DNA: TGTGCCAGCAGCTTGACAGGGGTTACCTACGAGCAGTACTTC. Encoded protein: CASSLTGVTYEQYF.

This chain joins TRBV6-6 and TRBJ2-7; the D gene is possibly TRBD1 (6 bases). Germline-derived CDR1 and CDR2 are MNHNY and SVGAGI (reference sequence). Trimming cost V 2 bases and J 3 bases, with 14 bases left between them. This CDR3 region has 15 residues. CDR3 sequence reads: CASSYQQGSGYEQYF. CDR3 sequence (DNA): TGTGCCAGCAGTTACCAGCAGGGGTCGGGCTACGAGCAGTACTTC.